This TCR beta chain was obtained from a study of blood T cells in healthy people across ages. Primers used in a second PCR of roughly 7 to 12 cycles were a sample-barcoded 5' primer and a J-beta primer mix. TCRdb reanalysed the 5' RACE reads using MiXCR and keeps one entry per CDR3 protein. The repertoire has over a million distinct CDR3 sequences, around 40% of them found once; the top ten carry approximately 4%. Every sample yielded at least 6.5 million isolated PBMCs. General study results and limits: Possibly, changes in expanded clonotypes were confounded because donor CMV status was unknown. Roughly linear declines in TCR beta diversity per million T cells occurred with age.

This clonotype was seen many times. The antigen remains undetermined. The junction and the germline gene differ at one end; a read error may be behind it. This CDR3 has 16 amino acids. Germline values: CDR1 DFQATT, CDR2 SNEGSKA (reference sequence). The TCR originated in a woman aged 18-35 years in good health. The sample comprised blood. V gene TRBV20-1 combines with J gene TRBJ1-5; tentative D call: TRBD1 (5 bases). The CDR3 region is CSATPGGWNSNQPQHF. Here the CDR3 DNA reads TGCAGCGCTACCCCGGGGGGTTGGAATAGCAATCAGCCCCAGCATTTT.